The clone carrying this T cell receptor beta chain was recorded at least ten times. In TCRdb, the RT-PCR reads were re-called with MiXCR into one record per CDR3 protein. This sample carries approximately 160,000 distinct CDR3 sequences, 9.5% to 12% of them seen once, and the ten largest clones take around 35%. The entry originates in a study of response to subunit inactivated influenza vaccine. V lost 2 bases and J lost 2, with 21 bases in between. Germline V gene sequence: CDR1 MDHEN, CDR2 SYDVKM. This CDR3 has 18 amino acids. The starting material was CD8+ T cells sorted from PBMCs, obtained less than 30 months after vaccination. The sequence derives from a man aged 45 to 75 who received an inactivated influenza vaccine. The chain links TRBV28 to TRBJ1-1, with D unresolved. The CDR3 DNA is TGTGCCAGCAGTTTAATTCCAAAGTTAGGGCTTACCAACACTGAAGCTTTCTTT. The encoded protein is CASSLIPKLGLTNTEAFF.